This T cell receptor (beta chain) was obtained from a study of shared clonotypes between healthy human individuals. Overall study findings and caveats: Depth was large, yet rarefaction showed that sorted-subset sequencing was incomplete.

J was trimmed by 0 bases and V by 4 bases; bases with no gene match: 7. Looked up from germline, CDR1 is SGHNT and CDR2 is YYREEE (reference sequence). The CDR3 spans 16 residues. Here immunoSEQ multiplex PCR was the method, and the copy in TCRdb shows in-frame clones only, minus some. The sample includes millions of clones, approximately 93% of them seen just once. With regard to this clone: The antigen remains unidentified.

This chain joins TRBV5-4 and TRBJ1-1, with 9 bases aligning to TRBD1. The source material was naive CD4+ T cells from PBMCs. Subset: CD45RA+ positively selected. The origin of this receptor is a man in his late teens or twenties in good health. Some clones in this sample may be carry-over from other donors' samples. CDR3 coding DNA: TGTGCCAGCAGCCCAGGGGGGACAGGGCTGAACACTGAAGCTTTCTTT. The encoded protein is CASSPGGTGLNTEAFF.